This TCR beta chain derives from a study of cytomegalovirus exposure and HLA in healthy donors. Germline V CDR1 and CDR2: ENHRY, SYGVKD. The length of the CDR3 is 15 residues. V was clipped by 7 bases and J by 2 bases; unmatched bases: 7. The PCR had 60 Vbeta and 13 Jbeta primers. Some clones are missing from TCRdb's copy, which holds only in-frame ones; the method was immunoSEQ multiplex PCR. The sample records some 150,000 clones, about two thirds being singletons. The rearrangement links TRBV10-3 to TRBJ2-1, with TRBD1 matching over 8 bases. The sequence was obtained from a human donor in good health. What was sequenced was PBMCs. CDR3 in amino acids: CAIKGTGGAYNEQFF. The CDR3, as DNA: TGTGCCATCAAAGGGACAGGTGGAGCCTACAATGAGCAGTTCTTC.